This T cell receptor (beta chain) emerged from a study of T cells after yellow fever vaccination. MiXCR, applied by TCRdb to the 5' RACE reads, yields one record per CDR3 protein. Of roughly 140,000 distinct CDR3 sequences listed, 7.7% are singletons. This clonotype was recorded many times. What it recognizes is unknown. Germline V gives CDR1 SGHVS, CDR2 FQNEAQ. V trimming: 5 bases; J trimming: 1 base; junction bases outside the gene matches: 12. This CDR3 spans 17 amino acids. Whole-study results and caveats: Abundant clonotypes from the bulk population could have been carried over as contaminants into FACS-sorted repertoires.

The rearrangement joins TRBV7-8 to TRBJ2-5; 8 bases align to TRBD2. The TCR was taken from a man aged 30 to 45 who received the YFV17D yellow fever vaccine. Specimen: CD4+ T cells sorted from PBMCs, collected 5 days after the yellow fever booster vaccination. In DNA, the CDR3 is TGTGCCAGCAGCCGCCGACGGGGGGGTGCCCTCCAAGAGACCCAGTACTTC. This gives the protein CASSRRRGGALQETQYF.